Listed here is a single T cell receptor beta chain. Some clones are missing from TCRdb's copy, which holds only in-frame ones; the method was immunoSEQ multiplex PCR. Here the sample spans 55,000 to 75,000 clones, roughly 95% being singletons. The data were taken from a study of technical replicates of blood from a few donors. Input material: PBMCs. The sequence came from a human donor in good health. Some clones in this sample may be carry-over from other donors' samples.

The CDR3 loop reads CASSLQAPDTQYF. The CDR3 DNA reads TGTGCCAGCAGCTTGCAGGCTCCAGATACGCAGTATTTT. The gene calls are TRBV5-4 and TRBJ2-3; D not resolved. CDR1 SGHNT and CDR2 YYREEE come from the germline V gene (reference sequence). This CDR3 is 13 amino acids long. V gave up 1 base and J gave up 4 bases, with 7 bases separating them. The entire variable domain, with the rest obtained from reference TRBV5-4 and TRBJ2-3, is as follows: ETGVTQSPTHLIKTRGQQVTLRCSSQSGHNTVSWYQQALGQGPQFIFQYYREEENGRGNFPPRFSGLQFPNYSSELNVNALELDDSALYLCASSLQAPDTQYFGPGTRLTVL.